Presented here are 18 T cell receptor beta chains from one specimen sequenced in a study of control samples from healthy donors and cancer patients. The protocol was immunoSEQ multiplex PCR, while the TCRdb copy is restricted to in-frame clones and leaves out a portion. Of approximately 59,000 clones in the sample, more than 75% were seen once. Sequenced sample: PBMCs. The receptors derive from a woman aged 55-70 years with lung cancer.

CDR3: CATRGQGGQDTEAFF. DNA of the CDR3: TGTGCCACCAGGGGTCAGGGGGGGCAAGACACTGAAGCTTTCTTT. The gene calls are TRBV24-1 and TRBJ1-1, with TRBD1 matching 7 bases. Germline V gene data show CDR1 as KGHDR and CDR2 as SFDVKD. The V and J ends lost 7 bases and 3 bases, in that order; junction bases with no gene match: 10. CDR3 length: 15 amino acids.

The chain couples TRBV5-6 to TRBJ2-3, with D uncertain. The V gene lost 1 base and the J gene lost 8 bases, with 11 bases spanning the gap. The CDR3 consists of 13 residues. In germline, CDR1 is SGHDT, CDR2 YYEEEE. The CDR3: CASSLPFGRTQYF. The CDR3 coding sequence is TGTGCCAGCAGCTTGCCGTTCGGGCGTACGCAGTATTTT.

This clone was counted between two and nine times. The J gene is TRBJ1-6, the V gene TRBV19, with 7 bases lining up with TRBD1. The CDR3 totals 14 residues. CDR1 is LNHDA, CDR2 SQIVND, per germline (reference sequence). With 8 bases clipped from V and 9 bases from J, the junction kept 10 bases outside the gene matches. Here the CDR3 DNA reads TGTGCCAGTGGAAGGACAGGCGTTCTTTCACCCCTCCACTTT. This translates into CASGRTGVLSPLHF.

The gene calls are TRBV6-5 and TRBJ2-2, with a weak D call TRBD1 (6 bases). In germline, CDR1 is MNHEY, CDR2 SVGAGI. The CDR3 spans 12 residues. V was cut by 8 bases and J by 6 bases, with 10 bases left in between. DNA for the CDR3: TGTGCCAGCGTAGGGGGAGCCGGGGAGCTGTTTTTT. Translation gives CASVGGAGELFF.

This clone was recorded only once. The V and J genes are TRBV9 and TRBJ2-1; a weak D match, TRBD1 (5 bases). Germline-derived CDR1 and CDR2 are SGDLS and YYNGEE. The V end was cut by 4 bases, the J end by 2 bases, with 10 bases between. The CDR3 length is 14 residues. CDR3 bases: TGTGCCAGCAGCCTAACAGGTGCCTACAATGAGCAGTTCTTC. Protein product: CASSLTGAYNEQFF.

The J gene is TRBJ2-1, the V gene TRBV5-1; 11 bases are a match to TRBD2. With V trimmed by 2 bases and J by 7 bases, 2 bases remained unmatched. Germline CDR1 SGHRS, CDR2 YFSETQ. The length of the CDR3 is 14 residues. CDR3 DNA sequence: TGCGCCAGCAGCTTAACTAGCGGGGGTAATGAGCAGTTCTTC. This translates into CASSLTSGGNEQFF.

The rearrangement uses TRBV4-1 and TRBJ2-1; 9 bases line up with TRBD2. CDR3 size: 16 residues. After removal of 4 bases from V and 8 bases from J, the junction contained 12 bases not matched to a gene. Germline V lookup: CDR1 MGHRA, CDR2 YSYEKL. CDR3 coding DNA: TGCGCCAGCAGCCTAAGGGCGGGGGGGGCTGTAGATGAGCAGTTCTTC. Translation: CASSLRAGGAVDEQFF.

The chain is built from TRBV3-1 (or the pseudogene TRBV3-2) and TRBJ1-3, with D uncertain. The germline CDR1 and CDR2 sequences are LGHDT and YNNKEL (reference sequence). The CDR3 is 14 residues long. The ends were cut back, 6 bases at V and 0 bases at J, with 9 bases in the middle. The CDR3 DNA reads TGTGCCAGCAGAGGACGCGACTCTGGAAACACCATATATTTT. Encoded protein: CASRGRDSGNTIYF.

This sequence joins TRBV4-1 and TRBJ1-4, with a tentative D call TRBD1 (6 bases). The germline CDR1 and CDR2 sequences are MGHRA and YSYEKL. This CDR3 contains 16 residues. The V and J ends lost 1 base and 11 bases respectively, with 20 bases between them. The CDR3 DNA is TGCGCCAGCAGCCAAGGTCTGGGGGGCCAGGTGTTGAAACTGTTTTTT. Protein sequence: CASSQGLGGQVLKLFF.

This chain links TRBV11-1 with TRBJ2-1; TRBD1 aligns across 7 bases. The CDR3 has 12 amino acids. The germline V gene encodes CDR1 SGHAT and CDR2 FQDESV (reference sequence). The V and J ends lost 5 bases and 8 bases, in that order; junction bases with no gene match: 3. The CDR3 reads CASSRQGYEQFF. The CDR3 DNA reads TGTGCCAGCAGCAGACAGGGATATGAGCAGTTCTTC.

The V and J genes are TRBV11-2 and TRBJ2-7; D gene unclear. CDR1 SGHAT and CDR2 FQNNGV come from the germline V gene. CDR3 length equals 12 residues. The V end lost 3 bases, the J end lost 4 bases, and 7 bases lay between the germline ends. The CDR3 spells CASSFGRYEQYF. The CDR3 DNA sequence: TGTGCCAGCAGCTTCGGGCGGTACGAGCAGTACTTC.

This rearrangement joins TRBV2 to TRBJ2-3; D unclear. Trimming stripped 3 bases from V and 4 bases from J, with 11 bases between. This CDR3 has 14 residues. Germline lookup yields CDR1 SNHLY and CDR2 FYNNEI. CDR3 sequence: CASSDLFSADTQYF. DNA of the CDR3: TGTGCCAGCAGTGATCTTTTCTCAGCAGATACGCAGTATTTT.

The V call is TRBV7-2, the J call TRBJ2-1, with a tentative D call TRBD2 (6 bases). The CDR3 loop spans 14 amino acids. Looked up from germline, CDR1 is SGHTA and CDR2 is FQGNSA. The ends were cut back, 2 bases at V and 6 bases at J, with 11 bases in the middle. In DNA form, the CDR3 reads TGTGCCAGCAGCTTATTGGGGGGTGTCAATGAGCAGTTCTTC. Protein sequence: CASSLLGGVNEQFF.

This clone has just a few counts. The J gene is TRBJ1-5, the V gene TRBV7-2; TRBD1 matches 7 bases. V lost 5 bases, J lost 7 bases, and 8 bases stayed unmatched. This CDR3 is built from 14 residues. Germline lookup yields CDR1 SGHTA and CDR2 FQGNSA. The CDR3 sequence is CASSPLGGGQPQHF. The CDR3 DNA sequence: TGTGCCAGCAGCCCCCTAGGGGGCGGACAGCCCCAGCATTTT.

This clone was counted a few times. The chain uses TRBV27 and TRBJ1-6; no clear D gene. Germline V gene data show CDR1 as MNHEY and CDR2 as SMNVEV (reference sequence). CDR3 size: 15 residues. The chain's CDR3 is CASSGSPDPDSPLHF. In nucleotides, the CDR3 is TGTGCTTCTTCTGGGTCGCCAGACCCCGATTCACCCCTCCACTTT.

The V call is TRBV5-6, the J call TRBJ1-4; D gene uncertain. The CDR3 sequence is 15 residues long. Trimming cost V 3 bases and J 7 bases, with 16 bases left between them. Germline CDR1 SGHDT, CDR2 YYEEEE. The CDR3 loop reads CASSSLGEGGEKLFF. The CDR3 nucleotides are TGTGCCAGCAGCTCCCTGGGAGAGGGAGGTGAAAAACTGTTTTTT.

The chain is built from TRBV7-9 and TRBJ2-1; 13 nucleotides match TRBD2. Per the germline V gene, CDR1 is SEHNR and CDR2 is FQNEAQ (reference sequence). V shed 4 bases and J 6 bases; nucleotides not matched to a gene: 3. The CDR3 totals 15 residues. CDR3 sequence: CASSSLAGGPNEQFF. The CDR3 nucleotides are TGTGCCAGCAGCTCACTAGCGGGGGGGCCCAATGAGCAGTTCTTC.

This clone was observed a single time. V gene TRBV2 combines with J gene TRBJ2-3; TRBD1 aligns across 7 bases. The CDR3 sequence is 16 residues long. Losses at the gene ends were 7 bases for V and 3 bases for J; bases not matched to a gene: 13. Germline V CDR1 and CDR2: SNHLY, FYNNEI. The CDR3 spells CASTSDRLKGTDTQYF. CDR3 sequence (DNA): TGTGCCAGCACCTCGGACAGGCTGAAAGGTACAGATACGCAGTATTTT.